The sequence of this T cell receptor beta chain was determined in a study of T-cell reconstitution after alpha-beta-depleted transplantation in children. Study conclusions and caveats: Surviving recipient cells, namely T cells and thymic progenitors, were the source of high day-60 TCRbeta diversity in some patients. It was reported that alpha-beta T cells came from several hundred expanded graft clones (about two months after transplant). One year post-transplant, T-cell counts and diversity were largely derived from T cells produced anew.

Only a few counts were recorded for this clonotype. Its specificity is not known. A library of TCRbeta sequences, prepared with unique molecular identifiers, was generated. Each CDR3 protein is one row after TCRdb ran MiXCR on the PCR reads. The data hold about 210,000 distinct CDR3 sequences, with 17% observed a single time. Trimming shortened V by 4 bases and J by 1 base, and 16 bases separated the two germline ends. CDR3 length: 16 amino acids. Germline V CDR1 and CDR2: SGHDT, YYEEEE. The receptor comes from a male patient aged 2-10 years who had a stem cell transplant for acute lymphoblastic leukemia, so the T cells may come from the graft donor. This chain connects TRBV5-6 to TRBJ2-3, with D perhaps TRBD2 (7 bases). The sample consisted of PBMCs, mostly from graft donor cells, taken 360 days after TCRalphabeta/CD19-depleted stem cell transplant. The CDR3 DNA reads TGTGCCAGCAGCATCGTGGGCGGGGGCGGCACAGATACGCAGTATTTT. It encodes CASSIVGGGGTDTQYF.